The sequence of this TCR beta chain was determined in a study of blood T cell repertoires in COVID-19. Study background: COVID-19 samples, acute and convalescent, were from the United States, Italy and Spain. Nucleic acid was either cDNA or gDNA, and it came from T cells, B-cell-depleted T cells, or PBMCs.

V trimming: 4 bases; J trimming: 4 bases; junction bases outside the gene matches: 10. Germline lookup yields CDR1 LNHDA and CDR2 SQIVND (reference sequence). This CDR3 has 16 residues. In the study's own analysis: Nucleated cell number was recorded as an estimate derived from reference gene primer amplification. Libraries were prepared by immunoSEQ multiplex PCR; TCRdb keeps only in-frame clonotypes and omits some of them. Clone size and the V and J calls come from that table; the DNA yielded D and trimming. This table holds tens of thousands of clones, around 87% found once. Sequencing was done on a sample of peripheral blood. The J gene is TRBJ1-2, the V gene TRBV19; the match to TRBD1 covers 9 bases. The source of this sequence is a man aged 50 to 59 with active COVID-19. The CDR3, as DNA: TGTGCCAGTAGTACCTCAGGGGGACAGGGCCGCTATGGCTACACCTTC. Translating it yields CASSTSGGQGRYGYTF. Based on the CDR3 plus reference TRBV19 and TRBJ1-2, the full variable domain is DGGITQSPKYLFRKEGQNVTLSCEQNLNHDAMYWYRQDPGQGLRLIYYSQIVNDFQKGDIAEGYSVSREKKESFPLTVTSAQKNPTAFYLCASSTSGGQGRYGYTFGSGTRLTVV.